Included here is one T cell receptor beta chain sequence, with context. Its antigen remains unidentified. This record belongs to a study of T cell responses to AZD1222 COVID-19 vaccine. Findings and limits, study-wide: Of the AZD1222 recipients, only 5 or 6 were seropositive at baseline. Among spike-specific TCRs, nearly half reportedly target unmutated variant regions. Spike-wide coverage was observed for vaccine-associated CD4 TCRs, with dominant responses at 160-218 and 743-854. The donor group comprised mostly white British people and more females; the analysis possibly underestimated clonal diversity.

Germline assignment: CDR1 SGHVS and CDR2 FQNEAQ. The V gene lost 5 bases and the J gene lost 0 bases, with 11 bases spanning the gap. The CDR3 spans 14 residues. Produced via immunoSEQ multiplex PCR; TCRdb's table is partial and in-frame only. The table records 120,000 or so clones, 70% to 85% of them present only once. This chain joins TRBV7-8 and TRBJ2-7; TRBD1 or TRBD2 may be the D gene (6 bases each). This receptor was taken from an adult who received the AZD1222 COVID-19 vaccine. Sample: peripheral blood, taken 28 days after the second AZD1222 dose. The CDR3: CASSRGGSSYEQYF. The DNA for the CDR3 is TGTGCCAGCAGCCGAGGGGGGAGCTCCTACGAGCAGTACTTC.